Listed here are 28 T cell receptor beta chains from one sample, sequenced in a study of T cells in Graves' hyperthyroidism and ophthalmopathy. Amplification yielded TCR beta CDR3 regions, with RNA transcripts as the source. HTBI primers were employed in a first-round RT-PCR of the TCR CDR3. TCRdb passed the multiplex PCR reads through MiXCR, listing each CDR3 protein once. The profile shows approximately 600,000 distinct CDR3 sequences, 14% of them singletons. Sequencing used blood. Source of these receptors: a woman aged 25 to 39 with Graves' hyperthyroidism that later progressed to Graves' ophthalmopathy.

Many counts were recorded for this clonotype. The CDR3 DNA sequence: TGTGCCAGCAGAGACACAGGAAACACTGAAGCTTTCTTT. Its translation is CASRDTGNTEAFF. The chain joins TRBV28 to TRBJ1-1, with a tentative D call TRBD1 (5 bases). This CDR3 spans 13 amino acids. The V gene lost 6 bases and the J gene lost 2 bases, with 10 bases spanning the gap. Germline V lookup: CDR1 MDHEN, CDR2 SYDVKM.

The gene calls are TRBV20-1 and TRBJ2-2, with 9 nucleotides matching TRBD1. V lost 6 bases, J lost 1 base, and 3 bases stayed unmatched. This CDR3 comprises 14 residues. Germline CDR1 is DFQATT and CDR2 is SNEGSKA (reference sequence). The CDR3 is CSAATGGNTGELFF. CDR3 in DNA: TGCAGTGCGGCGACAGGGGGGAACACCGGGGAGCTGTTTTTT.

This clonotype turned up a few times. V is TRBV12-3 or TRBV12-4 and J is TRBJ2-4; 7 bases fit TRBD1. The J segment lost 6 bases and the V segment lost 5 bases, leaving 10 bases of the junction unmatched. The CDR3 length is 15 residues. CDR3 residues: CASSTSGQVGNIQYF. The CDR3, as DNA: TGTGCCAGCAGTACATCCGGACAGGTCGGAAACATTCAGTACTTC.

This clonotype was seen a handful of times. The V gene is TRBV9, the J gene TRBJ2-7, with 9 nucleotides matching TRBD2. V trimming: 1 base; J trimming: 4 bases; junction bases outside the gene matches: 6. The germline V gene has CDR1 SGDLS and CDR2 YYNGEE. The CDR3 consists of 15 residues. The CDR3, as DNA: TGTGCCAGCAGCGTATCTGGACTAGCGATGTACGAGCAGTACTTC. This encodes CASSVSGLAMYEQYF.

This clonotype was recorded at least ten times. The V gene is TRBV19, the J gene TRBJ2-1; D is unresolved. The CDR3 contains 15 residues. The germline V and J ends were trimmed by 5 bases and 1 base, with 12 bases remaining between them. The V gene's germline CDR1 is LNHDA and CDR2 SQIVND (reference sequence). CDR3 nucleotide sequence: TGTGCCAGTAGTCGCTCCCAGACGTCCTACAATGAGCAGTTCTTC. It yields the protein CASSRSQTSYNEQFF.

V is TRBV5-1 and J is TRBJ1-1; the D gene is possibly TRBD1 (5 bases). V was clipped by 4 bases and J by 5 bases, with 18 bases between them. The CDR3 is 15 amino acids. Germline CDR1 is SGHRS and CDR2 is YFSETQ. The CDR3 sequence: CASSGDSPGVTEAFF. In nucleotides, the CDR3 is TGCGCCAGCAGCGGGGACTCTCCTGGTGTTACTGAAGCTTTCTTT.

In this sample, this clonotype turned up many times. This chain joins TRBV5-6 and TRBJ2-5; 9 positions agree with TRBD2. The germline gives CDR1 SGHDT, CDR2 YYEEEE. V lost 0 bases and J lost 2; bases outside the gene matches: 11. The CDR3 is made up of 18 amino acids. The DNA for the CDR3 is TGTGCCAGCAGCTTGGTAGAGGTTTTTAGCGGGAGACAAGAGACCCAGTACTTC. It codes for CASSLVEVFSGRQETQYF.

This clonotype was seen at least ten times. V gene TRBV19 combines with J gene TRBJ1-5, with D perhaps TRBD1 (5 bases). Per germline, CDR1 LNHDA and CDR2 SQIVND (reference sequence). Trimming left V 6 bases short and J 2 bases short, with 17 bases between. The CDR3 covers 16 residues. CDR3 protein: CASRGGDSSGNQPQHF. CDR3 DNA: TGTGCCAGTAGGGGGGGGGACTCAAGCGGCAATCAGCCCCAGCATTTT. Variable domain in full (rest from reference TRBV19 and TRBJ1-5): DGGITQSPKYLFRKEGQNVTLSCEQNLNHDAMYWYRQDPGQGLRLIYYSQIVNDFQKGDIAEGYSVSREKKESFPLTVTSAQKNPTAFYLCASRGGDSSGNQPQHFGDGTRLSIL.

This clonotype was observed at least ten times. The chain is built from TRBV5-1 and TRBJ2-1; D tentatively fits TRBD1 or TRBD2 (5 bases each). Per germline, CDR1 SGHRS and CDR2 YFSETQ. The CDR3 is 13 amino acids. The V end was cut by 8 bases, the J end by 2 bases, with 11 bases between. For the CDR3, the DNA is TGCGCCAGTTCGGGACGAACCTACAATGAGCAGTTCTTC. Amino acids: CASSGRTYNEQFF.

This clonotype was seen many times. The chain employs TRBV20-1 and TRBJ2-7; TRBD1 matches at 10 bases. V lost 6 bases, J lost 7 bases, and 12 bases stayed unmatched. The CDR3 totals 14 residues. Looked up from germline, CDR1 is DFQATT and CDR2 is SNEGSKA (reference sequence). As DNA, the CDR3 is TGCAGTGCCCCTCGGGGGACAGGGGCCCCGGAGCAGTACTTC. Its protein is CSAPRGTGAPEQYF.

This clonotype was counted ten times or more. Written as DNA, the CDR3 is TGTGCCTCCGGGACAGGGGTTCAGCCCCAGCATTTT. Encoded protein: CASGTGVQPQHF. V usage is TRBV30 and J usage is TRBJ1-5; 10 bases agree with TRBD1. V was clipped by 7 bases and J by 6 bases; unmatched bases: 3. CDR1 and CDR2 (germline): GTSNPN, SVGIG (reference sequence). This CDR3 is built from 12 residues. Combining the CDR3 with reference TRBV30 and TRBJ1-5 gives the whole variable domain SQTIHQWPATLVQPVGSPLSLECTVEGTSNPNLYWYRQAAGRGLQLLFYSVGIGQISSEVPQNLSASRPQDRQFILSSKKLLLSDSGFYLCASGTGVQPQHFGDGTRLSIL.

The chain joins TRBV28 to TRBJ2-7; 8 bases map to TRBD2. Germline lookup yields CDR1 MDHEN and CDR2 SYDVKM. The junction had 7 bases not matched to a gene; V was cut back by 6 bases and J by 3 bases. This CDR3 region has 14 residues. CDR3 residues: CASRTRGGSYEQYF. The CDR3 nucleotides read TGTGCCAGCAGAACCCGGGGGGGCAGCTACGAGCAGTACTTC.

This clonotype was seen many times. The CDR3 protein is CSARTQGQGNYGYTF. CDR3 DNA: TGCAGTGCTAGAACCCAGGGACAGGGGAACTATGGCTACACCTTC. The rearrangement links TRBV20-1 to TRBJ1-2; TRBD1 matches at 10 bases. The CDR3 has 15 amino acids. Germline CDR1 reads DFQATT; CDR2 reads SNEGSKA (reference sequence). Germline trimming cut 2 bases from V and 2 bases from J; bases unmatched to any gene: 5.

This clonotype was seen only a few times. This sequence joins TRBV28 and TRBJ2-7, with a possible D match to TRBD2 (6 bases). The CDR3 totals 14 residues. CDR1 and CDR2 from the germline V gene are MDHEN and SYDVKM. The ends were cut back, 7 bases at V and 0 bases at J, with 13 bases in the middle. CDR3 nucleotides: TGTGCCAGCACAACTAGCCGGAGCTCCTACGAGCAGTACTTC. This translates into CASTTSRSSYEQYF. Complete variable domain (other parts from reference TRBV28 and TRBJ2-7): DVKVTQSSRYLVKRTGEKVFLECVQDMDHENMFWYRQDPGLGLRLIYFSYDVKMKEKGDIPEGYSVSREKKERFSLILESASTNQTSMYLCASTTSRSSYEQYFGPGTRLTVT.

This clonotype was seen repeatedly, ten times or more. V and J are TRBV9 and TRBJ1-4; tentative D call: TRBD1 (5 bases). Germline V CDR1 and CDR2: SGDLS, YYNGEE. Trimming took 0 bases from V and 10 from J, leaving 19 bases between them. There are 16 residues in the CDR3. The CDR3 loop is CASSVGATANEGKLFF. CDR3 in DNA: TGTGCCAGCAGCGTAGGAGCGACAGCCAATGAAGGAAAACTGTTTTTT.

The genes are TRBV27 and TRBJ1-5; 7 bases line up with TRBD1. The germline gives CDR1 MNHEY, CDR2 SMNVEV (reference sequence). This CDR3 has 15 amino acids. J lost 5 bases, V lost 5 bases, and 9 bases had no gene match. The CDR3 here is CASSRAGQSDQPQHF. DNA for the CDR3: TGTGCCAGCAGTCGGGCGGGACAGAGCGATCAGCCCCAGCATTTT.

In the case of this clonotype: A much larger clone lies a single base off, so this may be a read error. V is TRBV30 and J is TRBJ2-3; 11 bases are shared with TRBD2. CDR3 size: 19 residues. The germline V gene has CDR1 GTSNPN and CDR2 SVGIG (reference sequence). V shed 0 bases and J 3 bases; nucleotides not matched to a gene: 14. The CDR3 loop is CAWSVTSGRTGVRTDTQYF. The CDR3 bases are TGTGCCTGGAGTGTAACTAGCGGGAGAACAGGTGTAAGGACAGATACGCAGTATTTT.

This clonotype was detected ten times or more. This rearrangement joins TRBV27 to TRBJ2-5; D is unclear. From germline, CDR1 is MNHEY and CDR2 SMNVEV (reference sequence). There are 13 residues in the CDR3. Trimming pared 4 bases from V and 1 base from J, leaving 7 bases between. The CDR3 is CASSSHLQETQYF. The DNA of the CDR3 is TGTGCCAGCAGTTCCCACCTCCAAGAGACCCAGTACTTC.

This clonotype was found many times. The chain recombines TRBV2 with TRBJ1-4; 7 bases align to TRBD1. CDR3 length: 16 amino acids. Germline values: CDR1 SNHLY, CDR2 FYNNEI. Trimming at V came to 2 bases and at J to 4 bases, leaving 7 bases not matched to a gene. The CDR3 nucleotides read TGTGCCAGCAGTGAAAGAGGAGGGGGCCTTAATGAAAAACTGTTTTTT. As protein: CASSERGGGLNEKLFF. The full variable domain, in which reference TRBV2 and TRBJ1-4 provide the parts outside the CDR3, is EPEVTQTPSHQVTQMGQEVILRCVPISNHLYFYWYRQILGQKVEFLVSFYNNEISEKSEIFDDQFSVERPDGSNFTLKIRSTKLEDSAMYFCASSERGGGLNEKLFFGSGTQLSVL.

This chain connects TRBV30 to TRBJ2-7; D possibly corresponds to TRBD2 (5 bases). The CDR3 consists of 15 residues. The V and J ends lost 5 bases and 6 bases respectively, with 23 bases between them. Germline CDR1 and CDR2: GTSNPN and SVGIG (reference sequence). The CDR3 region has the DNA TGTGCCTGGGCACTAATGAGGGAGATGGGGAGCGAGCAGTACTTC. Protein: CAWALMREMGSEQYF.

There are many counts of this clonotype. The V call is TRBV6-1, the J call TRBJ1-2; D is perhaps TRBD1 (6 bases). CDR1 is MNHNS, CDR2 SASEGT, per germline. CDR3 length equals 14 residues. The ends were cut back, 3 bases at V and 6 bases at J, with 14 bases in the middle. DNA of the CDR3: TGTGCCAGCAGTGAGGGACAATTGGTGGATGGCTACACCTTC. Translation gives CASSEGQLVDGYTF.

About this clonotype: This may be a read error: a much more frequent sequence differs by one nucleotide. The gene calls are TRBV28 and TRBJ2-1; D is possibly TRBD1 or TRBD2 (5 bases each). The CDR3 totals 14 residues. CDR1 MDHEN and CDR2 SYDVKM come from the germline V gene. Trimming took off 10 bases at V and 4 bases at J, with 17 bases between the two ends. The CDR3 sequence is CANSPGTAYNEQFF. In DNA form, the CDR3 reads TGTGCCAACAGCCCCGGGACGGCATACAATGAGCAGTTCTTC.

This clonotype was seen at least ten times. The genes are TRBV7-2 and TRBJ2-5; 7 bases agree with TRBD2. Trimming removed 2 bases from V and 4 bases from J; junction bases left unmatched: 10. Per germline, CDR1 SGHTA and CDR2 FQGNSA. This CDR3 comprises 16 residues. This CDR3 reads CASSLNSSGVAETQYF. CDR3 DNA: TGTGCCAGCAGCTTAAATTCTAGCGGAGTGGCAGAGACCCAGTACTTC.

This clonotype was seen at least ten times. The CDR3 loop reads CASSLALVDGGELFF. The CDR3 nucleotides are TGTGCCAGCAGCTTGGCATTGGTTGACGGCGGGGAGCTGTTTTTT. V and J are TRBV5-8 and TRBJ2-2; D unresolved. Deletions cut 0 bases from V and 7 bases from J, with 13 bases between. The CDR3 length is 15 residues. The germline gives CDR1 SGHTS, CDR2 YDEGEE.

This clonotype showed up just a few times. The chain couples TRBV5-8 to TRBJ1-5, with D unclear. The germline CDR1 and CDR2 sequences are SGHTS and YDEGEE. The ends were cut back, 0 bases at V and 3 bases at J, with 13 bases in the middle. The CDR3 contains 16 residues. The CDR3 sequence is CASSLGVTAHNQPQHF. CDR3 sequence (DNA): TGTGCCAGCAGCTTGGGAGTCACGGCCCACAATCAGCCCCAGCATTTT.

The sample holds many counts of this clonotype. Here the CDR3 reads CSASTPGNTDTQYF. As DNA, the CDR3 is TGCAGTGCTAGTACTCCGGGGAACACAGATACGCAGTATTTT. The chain employs TRBV20-1 and TRBJ2-3, with TRBD2 as a possible D gene (5 bases). The CDR3 extends over 14 amino acids. Per germline, CDR1 DFQATT and CDR2 SNEGSKA (reference sequence). V lost 3 bases and J 2 bases, leaving 12 bases between the germline ends.

This clonotype was seen a handful of times. CDR3: CAWRSGTIYEQYF. CDR3 DNA sequence: TGTGCCTGGAGATCCGGGACAATCTACGAGCAGTACTTC. The chain has TRBV30 and TRBJ2-7, with D possibly being TRBD1 (6 bases). Germline V gives CDR1 GTSNPN, CDR2 SVGIG (reference sequence). The ends were cut back, 3 bases at V and 3 bases at J, with 12 bases in the middle. This CDR3 contains 13 residues.

V gene TRBV6-4 combines with J gene TRBJ2-2, with 8 bases identical to TRBD2. The CDR3 totals 14 residues. Trimming took 4 bases from V and 6 from J; bases not matched to a gene: 4. The germline V gene encodes CDR1 MRHNA and CDR2 SNTAGT. CDR3 region: CASSVSGDAGELFF. In nucleotides, the CDR3 is TGTGCCAGCAGTGTTAGCGGGGACGCCGGGGAGCTGTTTTTT.